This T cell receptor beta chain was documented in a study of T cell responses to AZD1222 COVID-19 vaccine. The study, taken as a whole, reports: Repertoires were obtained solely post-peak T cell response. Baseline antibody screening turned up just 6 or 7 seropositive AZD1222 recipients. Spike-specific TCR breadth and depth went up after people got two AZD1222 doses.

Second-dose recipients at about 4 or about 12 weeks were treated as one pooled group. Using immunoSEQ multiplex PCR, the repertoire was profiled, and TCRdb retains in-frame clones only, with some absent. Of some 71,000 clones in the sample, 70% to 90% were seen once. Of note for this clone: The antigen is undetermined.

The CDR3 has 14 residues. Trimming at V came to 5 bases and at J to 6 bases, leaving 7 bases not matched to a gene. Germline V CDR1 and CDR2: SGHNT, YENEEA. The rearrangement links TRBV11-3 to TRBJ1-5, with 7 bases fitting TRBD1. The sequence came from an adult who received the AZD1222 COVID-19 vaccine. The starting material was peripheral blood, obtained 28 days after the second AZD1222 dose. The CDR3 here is CASSLTGEGQPQHF. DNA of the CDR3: TGTGCCAGCAGCCTTACAGGGGAGGGTCAGCCCCAGCATTTT.